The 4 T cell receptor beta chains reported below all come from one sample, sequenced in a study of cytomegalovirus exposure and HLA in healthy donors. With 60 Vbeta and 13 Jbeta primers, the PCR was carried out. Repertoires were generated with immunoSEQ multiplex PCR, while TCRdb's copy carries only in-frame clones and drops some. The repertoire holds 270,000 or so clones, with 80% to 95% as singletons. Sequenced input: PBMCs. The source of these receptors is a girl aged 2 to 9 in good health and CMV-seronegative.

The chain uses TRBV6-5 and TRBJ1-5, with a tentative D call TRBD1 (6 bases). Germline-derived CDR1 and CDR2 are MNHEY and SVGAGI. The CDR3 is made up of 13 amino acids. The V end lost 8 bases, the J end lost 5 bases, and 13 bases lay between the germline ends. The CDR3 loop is CASAGARYQPQHF. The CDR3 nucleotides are TGTGCCAGCGCGGGGGCGCGATATCAGCCCCAGCATTTT.

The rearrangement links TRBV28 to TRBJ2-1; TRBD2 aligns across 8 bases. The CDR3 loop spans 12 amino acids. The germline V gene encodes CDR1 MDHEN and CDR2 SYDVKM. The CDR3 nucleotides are TGTGCTGTCAGCGGGGGATGGAATGAGCAGTTCTTC. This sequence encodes CAVSGGWNEQFF. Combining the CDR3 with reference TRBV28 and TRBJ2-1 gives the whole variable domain DVKVTQSSRYLVKRTGEKVFLECVQDMDHENMFWYRQDPGLGLRLIYFSYDVKMKEKGDIPEGYSVSREKKERFSLILESASTNQTSMYLCAVSGGWNEQFFGPGTRLTVL.

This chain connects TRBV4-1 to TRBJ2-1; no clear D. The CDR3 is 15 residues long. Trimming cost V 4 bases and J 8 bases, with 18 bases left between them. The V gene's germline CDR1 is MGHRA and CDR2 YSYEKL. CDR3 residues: CASSPQDLVVYEQFF. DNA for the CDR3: TGCGCCAGCAGCCCTCAGGATCTCGTAGTCTATGAGCAGTTCTTC.

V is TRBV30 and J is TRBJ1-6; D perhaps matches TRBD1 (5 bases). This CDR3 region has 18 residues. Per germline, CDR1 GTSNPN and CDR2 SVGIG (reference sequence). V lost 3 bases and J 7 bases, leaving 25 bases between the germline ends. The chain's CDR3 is CAWSPPRTRGEGNSPLHF. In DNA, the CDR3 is TGTGCCTGGAGCCCCCCCAGGACACGAGGGGAGGGCAATTCACCCCTCCACTTT.